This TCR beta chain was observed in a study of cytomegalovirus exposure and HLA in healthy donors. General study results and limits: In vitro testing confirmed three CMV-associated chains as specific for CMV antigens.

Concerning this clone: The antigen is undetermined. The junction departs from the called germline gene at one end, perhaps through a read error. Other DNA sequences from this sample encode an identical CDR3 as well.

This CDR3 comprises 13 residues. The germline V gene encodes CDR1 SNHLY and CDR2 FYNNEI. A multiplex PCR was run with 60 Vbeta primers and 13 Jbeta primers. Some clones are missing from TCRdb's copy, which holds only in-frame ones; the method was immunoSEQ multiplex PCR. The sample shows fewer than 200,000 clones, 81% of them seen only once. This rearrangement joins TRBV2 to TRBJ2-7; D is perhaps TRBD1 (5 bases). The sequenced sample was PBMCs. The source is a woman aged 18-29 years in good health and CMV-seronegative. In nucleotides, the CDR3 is TGTGCCAGCAGTGAGACAGTGGGCTACGAACAGTACTTC. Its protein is CASSETVGYEQYF. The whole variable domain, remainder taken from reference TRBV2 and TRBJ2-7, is EPEVTQTPSHQVTQMGQEVILRCVPISNHLYFYWYRQILGQKVEFLVSFYNNEISEKSEIFDDQFSVERPDGSNFTLKIRSTKLEDSAMYFCASSETVGYEQYFGPGTRLTVT.